This T cell receptor (beta chain) was sequenced for a study of cytomegalovirus exposure and HLA in healthy donors. Whole-study context: Around 200 million T cells yielded 120 million or so unique TCR beta sequences, as an earlier analysis found.

Vbeta (60) and Jbeta (13) primers were used in the PCR. Measured with immunoSEQ multiplex PCR; TCRdb has only the in-frame clones, and not every one. This sample has 150,000 to 200,000 clones, with about four fifths found just once. Germline V gene lookup returns CDR1 SGHTS and CDR2 YDEGEE. The CDR3 runs 15 residues. Trimming shortened V by 4 bases and J by 2 bases, and 10 bases separated the two germline ends. The V and J genes are TRBV5-8 and TRBJ1-6, with unresolved D. Sequenced material: PBMCs. The TCR comes from a man aged 18 to 29 in good health and CMV-seronegative. CDR3 region: CASSLHRAYNSPLHF. CDR3 nucleotide sequence: TGTGCCAGCAGCCTCCACCGGGCCTATAATTCACCCCTCCACTTT.